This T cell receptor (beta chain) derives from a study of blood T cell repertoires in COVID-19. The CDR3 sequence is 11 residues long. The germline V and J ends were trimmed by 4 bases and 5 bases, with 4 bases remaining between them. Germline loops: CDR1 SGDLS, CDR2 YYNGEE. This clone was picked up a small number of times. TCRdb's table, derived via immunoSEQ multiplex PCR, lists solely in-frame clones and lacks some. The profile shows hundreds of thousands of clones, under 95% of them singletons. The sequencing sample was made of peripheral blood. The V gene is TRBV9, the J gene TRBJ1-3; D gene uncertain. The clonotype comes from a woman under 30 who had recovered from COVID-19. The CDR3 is CASSTRNTIYF. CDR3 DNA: TGTGCCAGCAGCACACGAAACACCATATATTTT.